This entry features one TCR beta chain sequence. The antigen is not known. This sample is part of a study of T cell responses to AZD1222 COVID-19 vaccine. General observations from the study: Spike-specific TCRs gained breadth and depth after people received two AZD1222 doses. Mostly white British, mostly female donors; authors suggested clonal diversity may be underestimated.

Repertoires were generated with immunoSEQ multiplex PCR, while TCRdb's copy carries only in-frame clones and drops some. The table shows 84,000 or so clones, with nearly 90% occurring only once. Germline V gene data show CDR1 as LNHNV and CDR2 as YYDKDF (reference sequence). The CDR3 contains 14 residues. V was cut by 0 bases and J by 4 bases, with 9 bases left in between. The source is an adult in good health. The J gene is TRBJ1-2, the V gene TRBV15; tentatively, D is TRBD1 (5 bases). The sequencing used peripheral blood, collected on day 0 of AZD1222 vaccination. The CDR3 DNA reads TGTGCCACCAGCAGAGATCGGGGGGGCTATGGCTACACCTTC. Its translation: CATSRDRGGYGYTF.